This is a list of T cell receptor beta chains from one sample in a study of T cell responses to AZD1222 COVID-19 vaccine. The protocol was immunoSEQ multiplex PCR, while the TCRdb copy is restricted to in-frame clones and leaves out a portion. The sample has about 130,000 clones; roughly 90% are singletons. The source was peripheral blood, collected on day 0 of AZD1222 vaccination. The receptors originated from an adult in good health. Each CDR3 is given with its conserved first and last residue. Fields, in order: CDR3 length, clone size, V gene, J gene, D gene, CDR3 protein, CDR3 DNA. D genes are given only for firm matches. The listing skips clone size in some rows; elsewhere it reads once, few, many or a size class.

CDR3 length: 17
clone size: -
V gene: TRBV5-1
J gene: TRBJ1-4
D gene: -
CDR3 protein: CASSPEGGPSTNEKLFF
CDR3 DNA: TGCGCCAGCAGCCCGGAGGGGGGCCCTTCAACTAATGAAAAACTGTTTTTT

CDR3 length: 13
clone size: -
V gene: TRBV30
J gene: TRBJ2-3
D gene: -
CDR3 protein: CARYAGGTDTQYF
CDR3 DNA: TGTGCCCGGTACGCCGGGGGCACAGATACGCAGTATTTT

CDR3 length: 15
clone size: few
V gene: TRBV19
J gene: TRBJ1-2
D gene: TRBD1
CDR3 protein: CASRTAGQGLYGYTF
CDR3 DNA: TGTGCCAGTAGGACTGCCGGACAGGGACTCTATGGCTACACCTTC

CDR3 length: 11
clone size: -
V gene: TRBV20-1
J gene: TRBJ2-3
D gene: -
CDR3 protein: CSALKLDTQYF
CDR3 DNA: TGCAGTGCCCTAAAATTAGATACGCAGTATTTT

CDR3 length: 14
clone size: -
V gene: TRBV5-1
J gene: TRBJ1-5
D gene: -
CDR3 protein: CASAPGGGNQPQHF
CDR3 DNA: TGCGCCAGCGCCCCCGGGGGAGGCAATCAGCCCCAGCATTTT

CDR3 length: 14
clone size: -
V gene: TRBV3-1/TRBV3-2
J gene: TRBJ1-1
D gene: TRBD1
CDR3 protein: CASSQVTGDTEAFF
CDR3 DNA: TGTGCCAGCAGCCAAGTCACAGGGGACACTGAAGCTTTCTTT

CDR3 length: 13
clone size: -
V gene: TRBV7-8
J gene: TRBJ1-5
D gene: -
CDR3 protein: CASSQGGEQPQHF
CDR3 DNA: TGTGCCAGCAGCCAAGGGGGAGAACAGCCCCAGCATTTT

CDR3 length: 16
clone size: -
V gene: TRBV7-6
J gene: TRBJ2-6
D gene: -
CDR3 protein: CASSLGQLSGANVLTF
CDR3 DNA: TGTGCCAGCAGCTTAGGACAGTTATCTGGGGCCAACGTCCTGACTTTC

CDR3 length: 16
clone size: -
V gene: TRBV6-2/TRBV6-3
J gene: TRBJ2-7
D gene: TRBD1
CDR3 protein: CASTYNLGTGDNEQYF
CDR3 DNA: TGTGCCAGCACTTACAATCTCGGGACAGGGGATAACGAGCAGTACTTC

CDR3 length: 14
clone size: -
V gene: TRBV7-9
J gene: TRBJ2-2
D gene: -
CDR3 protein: CASSSPGGTGELFF
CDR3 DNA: TGTGCCAGCAGCTCCCCAGGTGGGACCGGGGAGCTGTTTTTT

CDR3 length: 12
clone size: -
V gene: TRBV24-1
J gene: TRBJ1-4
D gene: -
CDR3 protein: CATSETGEKLFF
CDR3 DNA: TGTGCCACCAGTGAAACAGGGGAAAAACTGTTTTTT

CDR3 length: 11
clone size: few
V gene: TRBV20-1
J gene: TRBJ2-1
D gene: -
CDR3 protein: CSARGTDEQFF
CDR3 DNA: TGCAGTGCTCGGGGGACCGATGAGCAGTTCTTC

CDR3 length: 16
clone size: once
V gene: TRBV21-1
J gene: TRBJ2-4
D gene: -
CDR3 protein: CASSTNGSVAKNIQYF
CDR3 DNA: TGTGCCAGCAGCACGAACGGGAGTGTTGCCAAAAACATTCAGTACTTC

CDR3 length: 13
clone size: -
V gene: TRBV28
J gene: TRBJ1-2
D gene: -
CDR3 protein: CASSDGIEGGYTF
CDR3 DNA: TGTGCCAGCAGCGACGGGATCGAGGGTGGCTACACCTTC

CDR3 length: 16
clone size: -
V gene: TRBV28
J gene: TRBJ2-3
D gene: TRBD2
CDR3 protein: CASRTASGESTDTQYF
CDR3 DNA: TGTGCCAGCAGAACCGCAAGCGGGGAAAGCACAGATACGCAGTATTTT

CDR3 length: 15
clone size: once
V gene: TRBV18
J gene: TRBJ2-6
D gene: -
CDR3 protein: CASSPPSGGANVLTF
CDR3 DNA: TGTGCCAGCTCACCACCGAGTGGGGGGGCCAACGTCCTGACTTTC

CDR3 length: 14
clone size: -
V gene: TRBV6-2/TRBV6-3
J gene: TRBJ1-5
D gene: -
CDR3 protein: CASNPGQWGGPQHF
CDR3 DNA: TGTGCCAGCAACCCTGGACAGTGGGGAGGGCCCCAGCATTTT

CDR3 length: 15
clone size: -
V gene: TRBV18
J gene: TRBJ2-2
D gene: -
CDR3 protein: CASSPSIDPTGELFF
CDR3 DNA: TGTGCCAGCTCACCGAGCATTGACCCCACCGGGGAGCTGTTTTTT

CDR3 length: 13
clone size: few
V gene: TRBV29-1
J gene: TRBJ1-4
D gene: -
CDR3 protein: CSVGRHSNEKLFF
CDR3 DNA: TGCAGCGTTGGACGCCATTCTAATGAAAAACTGTTTTTT

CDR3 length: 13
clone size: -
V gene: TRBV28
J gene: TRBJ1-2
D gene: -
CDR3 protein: CASNPPGYYGYTF
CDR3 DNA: TGTGCCAGTAACCCTCCAGGGTACTATGGCTACACCTTC

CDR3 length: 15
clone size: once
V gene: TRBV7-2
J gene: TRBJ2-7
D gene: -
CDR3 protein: CASGVLGGTPYEQYF
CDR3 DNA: TGTGCCAGCGGCGTTCTTGGCGGGACCCCCTACGAGCAGTACTTC

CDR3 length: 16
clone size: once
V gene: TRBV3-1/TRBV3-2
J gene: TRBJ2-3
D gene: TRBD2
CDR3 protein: CASSQDSGGRGNTQYF
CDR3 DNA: TGTGCCAGCAGCCAAGATAGCGGCGGGAGGGGAAATACGCAGTATTTT

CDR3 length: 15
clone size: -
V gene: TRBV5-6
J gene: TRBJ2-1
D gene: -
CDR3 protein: CASSDAGGAYNEQFF
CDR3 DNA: TGTGCCAGCAGCGATGCCGGGGGCGCCTACAATGAGCAGTTCTTC

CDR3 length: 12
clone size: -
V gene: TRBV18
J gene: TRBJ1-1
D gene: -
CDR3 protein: CASSQPNTEAFF
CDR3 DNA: TGTGCCAGCTCACAGCCAAACACTGAAGCTTTCTTT

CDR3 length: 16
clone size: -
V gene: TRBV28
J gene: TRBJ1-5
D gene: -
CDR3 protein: CASKRARPYSNQPQHF
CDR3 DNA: TGTGCCAGCAAACGGGCCAGACCTTATAGCAATCAGCCCCAGCATTTT

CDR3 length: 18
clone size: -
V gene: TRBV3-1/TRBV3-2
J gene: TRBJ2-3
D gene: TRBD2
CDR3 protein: CASSQDPRLAGYTDTQYF
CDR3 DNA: TGTGCCAGCAGCCAAGATCCGAGACTAGCGGGATACACAGATACGCAGTATTTT

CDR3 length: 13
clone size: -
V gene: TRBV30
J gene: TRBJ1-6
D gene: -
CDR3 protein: CASEVGRRSPLHF
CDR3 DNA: TGTGCCTCGGAGGTGGGGCGGAGATCACCCCTCCACTTT

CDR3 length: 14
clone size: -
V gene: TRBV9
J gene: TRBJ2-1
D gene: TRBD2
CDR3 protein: CASSVGDYYNEQFF
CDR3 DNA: TGTGCCAGCAGCGTGGGGGACTACTACAATGAGCAGTTCTTC

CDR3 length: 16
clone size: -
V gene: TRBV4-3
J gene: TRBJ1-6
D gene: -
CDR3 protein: CASSQAITDYNSPLHF
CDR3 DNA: TGCGCCAGCAGCCAAGCGATTACGGATTATAATTCACCCCTCCACTTT

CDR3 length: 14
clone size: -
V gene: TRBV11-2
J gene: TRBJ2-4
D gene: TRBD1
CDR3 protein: CASSLVTGENIQYF
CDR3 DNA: TGTGCCAGCAGCTTAGTGACAGGGGAGAACATTCAGTACTTC

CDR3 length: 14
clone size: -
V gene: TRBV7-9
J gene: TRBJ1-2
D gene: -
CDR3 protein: CASSGGTGYYGYTF
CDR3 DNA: TGTGCCAGCAGCGGAGGGACGGGATATTATGGCTACACCTTC

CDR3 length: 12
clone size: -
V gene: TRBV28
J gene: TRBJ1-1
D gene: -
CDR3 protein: CASSTANTEAFF
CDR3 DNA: TGTGCCAGCAGTACAGCGAACACTGAAGCTTTCTTT

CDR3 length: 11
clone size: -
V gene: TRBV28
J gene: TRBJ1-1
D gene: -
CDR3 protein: CASSLLTEAFF
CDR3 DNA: TGTGCCAGCAGTTTGCTTACTGAAGCTTTCTTT

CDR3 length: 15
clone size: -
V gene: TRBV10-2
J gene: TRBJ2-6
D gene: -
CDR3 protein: CASTPDGSGANVLTF
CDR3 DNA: TGCGCCAGCACTCCGGACGGATCTGGGGCCAACGTCCTGACTTTC

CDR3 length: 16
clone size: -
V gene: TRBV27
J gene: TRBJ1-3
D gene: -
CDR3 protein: CASSYGGLGSGNTIYF
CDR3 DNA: TGTGCCAGCAGTTACGGGGGTTTGGGGTCTGGAAACACCATATATTTT

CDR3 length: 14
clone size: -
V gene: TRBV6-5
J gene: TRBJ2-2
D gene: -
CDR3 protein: CASSYGYPGGELFF
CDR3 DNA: TGTGCCAGCAGTTACGGATATCCCGGCGGGGAGCTGTTTTTT

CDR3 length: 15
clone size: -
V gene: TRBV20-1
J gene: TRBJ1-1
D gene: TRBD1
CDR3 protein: CSASLAGTANTEAFF
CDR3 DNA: TGCAGTGCTAGTTTGGCGGGGACAGCAAACACTGAAGCTTTCTTT

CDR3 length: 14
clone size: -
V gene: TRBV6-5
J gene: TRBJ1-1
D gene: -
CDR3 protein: CASSYGQRNTEAFF
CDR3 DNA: TGTGCCAGCAGTTACGGTCAACGTAACACTGAAGCTTTCTTT

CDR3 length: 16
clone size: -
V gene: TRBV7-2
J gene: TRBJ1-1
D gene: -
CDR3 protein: CASSLDRRGPDTEAFF
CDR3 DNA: TGTGCCAGCAGCTTAGATCGCAGGGGCCCTGACACTGAAGCTTTCTTT

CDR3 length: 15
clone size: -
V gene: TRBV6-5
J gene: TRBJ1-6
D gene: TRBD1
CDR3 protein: CASRVGTVEGSPLHF
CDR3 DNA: TGTGCCAGCAGAGTCGGGACAGTTGAGGGTTCACCCCTCCACTTT

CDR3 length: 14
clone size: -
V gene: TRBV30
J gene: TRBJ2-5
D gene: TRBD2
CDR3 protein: CAWSVQSGTETQYF
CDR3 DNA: TGTGCCTGGAGTGTACAAAGCGGGACCGAGACCCAGTACTTC